The clone carrying this T cell receptor (beta chain) was recorded many times. These data come from a study of T cell repertoires in cytomegalovirus infection. TCRdb independently ran MiXCR on the reads; one entry per CDR3 protein. The sample has 290,000 or so distinct CDR3 sequences; around 9.6% are singletons. The CDR3 has 11 residues. From germline, CDR1 is SQVTM and CDR2 ANQGSEA. Sequencing input: PBMCs. The TCR originated in a human donor in good health (CMV status not recorded). Some clones in this sample may be carry-over from other donors' samples. J is TRBJ1-3 and V is TRBV29-1; D gene unclear. CDR3 nucleotide sequence: TGCAGTGGGGAGAACGGAAACACCATATATTTT. Its translation: CSGENGNTIYF.